This T cell receptor beta chain was recovered during a study of T cell repertoires in cytomegalovirus infection. About the study: Recently identified HLA-C-restricted and well-studied HLA-B-restricted CMV epitopes were used. General study results and limits: In two of eight donors, the top clonotype was HLA-C-restricted CMV-specific.

Comments on this clonotype: The antigen is not known.

CDR1 and CDR2 from the germline V gene are SGHDN and FVKESK. The CDR3 sequence is 14 residues long. The V segment lost 0 bases and the J segment 6 bases; nucleotides outside the gene matches: 4. Each CDR3 protein gets one entry after TCRdb re-called the reads with MiXCR. Of roughly 990,000 distinct CDR3 sequences in the sample, less than 35% were seen once. The chain recombines TRBV14 with TRBJ1-1, with TRBD1 matching 7 bases. This clonotype was sampled from a human donor in good health (CMV status not recorded). Some clones in this sample may be carry-over from other donors' samples. The source material was cultured CD8+ T cells from PBMCs, sampled from culture after CMV antigen stimulation. The CDR3 loop is CASSQEGRGSEAFF. The CDR3 DNA reads as TGTGCCAGCAGCCAAGAAGGCAGGGGGTCTGAAGCTTTCTTT.